These T cell receptor beta chains were read from a single sample in a study of cytomegalovirus exposure and HLA in healthy donors. Sequenced by immunoSEQ multiplex PCR; TCRdb stores in-frame clones only, minus some. Of around 170,000 clones listed, 65% to 85% are singletons. The specimen was PBMCs. These receptors all come from a girl between 10 and 17 years old in good health and CMV-seropositive. Both conserved end residues are part of each CDR3. A D gene is named only where the DNA matches it firmly. Not all rows give a size; the values are once, few, many and, for expanded clones, a class.

>TRBJ1-4|TRBV5-1|-|-
CASSLVGFGGDEKLFF
TGCGCCAGCAGCTTGGTTGGGTTTGGAGGGGATGAAAAACTGTTTTTT
>TRBJ2-1|TRBV6-1|TRBD2|-
CASILGLAYNEQFF
TGTGCCAGCATCTTGGGACTAGCGTACAATGAGCAGTTCTTC
>TRBJ1-3|TRBV9|-|-
CASSFRDNSGNTIYF
TGTGCCAGCAGCTTCCGGGACAACTCTGGAAACACCATATATTTT
>TRBJ2-6|TRBV9|-|-
CASSVGSVSSGANVLTF
TGTGCCAGCAGCGTAGGATCAGTAAGCTCTGGGGCCAACGTCCTGACTTTC
>TRBJ2-1|TRBV13|-|-
CASSLVDSYNEQFF
TGTGCCAGCAGCTTAGTTGACAGCTACAATGAGCAGTTCTTC
>TRBJ2-1|TRBV9|TRBD2|-
CASSALLAGNEQFF
TGTGCCAGCAGCGCGTTACTAGCGGGTAATGAGCAGTTCTTC
>TRBJ2-7|TRBV6-5|-|-
CASRSDRRRREQYF
TGTGCCAGCAGGAGTGACAGGCGCCGGCGCGAGCAGTACTTC
>TRBJ2-3|TRBV6-4|-|-
CASSDSGAGPGTDTQYF
TGTGCCAGCAGTGACTCGGGTGCGGGACCTGGAACAGATACGCAGTATTTT
>TRBJ2-7|TRBV5-1|-|-
CASSPRRGPPFSFNEQYF
TGCGCCAGCAGCCCGAGGAGGGGTCCCCCGTTTAGTTTCAACGAGCAGTACTTC
>TRBJ2-7|TRBV2|-|-
CASSSGDSYEQYF
TGTGCCAGCAGTTCAGGGGACTCCTACGAGCAGTACTTC
>TRBJ2-5|TRBV4-3|-|-
CASSQDFGSRKTQYF
TGCGCCAGCAGCCAAGATTTCGGGAGTAGGAAGACCCAGTACTTC
>TRBJ2-1|TRBV5-6|TRBD2|-
CASSSGLAAREQFF
TGTGCCAGCAGCTCGGGCCTAGCGGCTAGGGAGCAGTTCTTC
>TRBJ2-5|TRBV9|TRBD1|-
CASSPPGQGPIGPETQYF
TGTGCCAGCAGCCCTCCGGGACAGGGGCCAATTGGACCAGAGACCCAGTACTTC
>TRBJ2-1|TRBV19|-|-
CASSIDDRVNEQFF
TGTGCCAGTAGTATAGATGACCGGGTGAATGAGCAGTTCTTC
>TRBJ2-3|TRBV29-1|-|-
CSFRRDSTDTQYF
TGCAGCTTCCGTCGAGATAGCACAGATACGCAGTATTTT
>TRBJ1-1|TRBV5-1|TRBD1|few
CASSLGQASMNTEAFF
TGCGCCAGCAGCCTGGGACAGGCTAGCATGAACACTGAAGCTTTCTTT
>TRBJ2-2|TRBV5-4|TRBD1|-
CASSPRQGLGTGELFF
TGTGCCAGCAGCCCTCGACAGGGATTGGGGACCGGGGAGCTGTTTTTT
>TRBJ2-1|TRBV19|TRBD2|once
CASSIITSGRAIYNEQFF
TGTGCCAGTAGTATTATTACTAGCGGGAGGGCCATCTACAATGAGCAGTTCTTC
>TRBJ2-7|TRBV7-9|-|-
CASSPGSPLIEQYF
TGTGCCAGCAGCCCCGGGAGTCCCTTGATCGAGCAGTACTTC
>TRBJ2-1|TRBV4-1|TRBD2|-
CASSQQTSDYNEQFF
TGCGCCAGCAGCCAACAAACTAGCGACTACAATGAGCAGTTCTTC
>TRBJ1-1|TRBV5-1|-|-
CASSLRGIETEAFF
TGCGCCAGCAGCTTGAGGGGAATCGAGACTGAAGCTTTCTTT
>TRBJ2-3|TRBV15|TRBD2|-
CATSRAAPALAPDTQYF
TGTGCCACCAGCAGAGCCGCCCCCGCACTAGCGCCAGATACGCAGTATTTT
>TRBJ1-5|TRBV4-1|-|-
CASSQAQANQPQHF
TGCGCCAGCAGCCAAGCGCAGGCTAATCAGCCCCAGCATTTT
>TRBJ2-7|TRBV7-2|TRBD2|-
CASSKPAGGFTSYEQYF
TGTGCCAGCAGCAAGCCCGCGGGAGGGTTTACATCCTACGAGCAGTACTTC
>TRBJ1-3|TRBV5-6|-|-
CASTDGLALGNTIYF
TGTGCCAGCACCGACGGGTTGGCGCTGGGAAACACCATATATTTT
>TRBJ2-3|TRBV18|-|-
CASSPPGANTQYF
TGTGCCAGCTCACCACCGGGGGCAAATACGCAGTATTTT
>TRBJ2-3|TRBV6-1|TRBD2|few
CASNRLAGPTDTQYF
TGTGCCAGCAATCGACTAGCGGGACCCACAGATACGCAGTATTTT
>TRBJ1-3|TRBV10-3|TRBD1|once
CAIRDRGNTIYF
TGTGCCATCCGGGACAGGGGAAACACCATATATTTT
>TRBJ1-5|TRBV19|TRBD1|-
CASKARRDRGNQPQHF
TGTGCCAGTAAGGCGCGGCGGGACAGGGGCAATCAGCCCCAGCATTTT
>TRBJ1-2|TRBV7-9|-|-
CASSPPGESGYTF
TGTGCCAGCAGCCCCCCGGGGGAGTCCGGCTACACCTTC
>TRBJ2-7|TRBV10-3|TRBD1|-
CAISESGQLGYEQYF
TGTGCCATCAGTGAGTCGGGACAGCTTGGTTACGAGCAGTACTTC
>TRBJ2-7|TRBV20-1|TRBD1|-
CSASGTGEYF
TGCAGTGCTTCCGGGACAGGGGAGTACTTC
>TRBJ2-7|TRBV9|-|-
CASSVGDGLEQYF
TGTGCCAGCAGCGTAGGAGACGGACTGGAGCAGTACTTC
>TRBJ1-5|TRBV7-9|-|-
CASSLAGGNQPQHF
TGTGCCAGCAGCTTAGCGGGGGGAAATCAGCCCCAGCATTTT
>TRBJ1-3|TRBV6-5|-|-
CASGRVFGNTIYF
TGTGCCAGCGGCCGGGTTTTCGGAAACACCATATATTTT
>TRBJ2-5|TRBV5-4|TRBD1|-
CASSSRDRSHQETQYF
TGTGCCAGCAGTTCCCGGGACAGGAGTCATCAAGAGACCCAGTACTTC
>TRBJ2-7|TRBV13|TRBD2|-
CASSWAGGNYEQYF
TGTGCCAGCAGCTGGGCGGGAGGGAACTACGAGCAGTACTTC
>TRBJ2-2|TRBV5-4|-|few
CASSLGGQSNTGELFF
TGTGCCAGCAGCTTGGGCGGACAGAGCAACACCGGGGAGCTGTTTTTT
>TRBJ2-1|TRBV18|TRBD2|-
CASSPGGAGVPFYNEQFF
TGTGCCAGCTCACCGGGTGGGGCGGGAGTCCCATTCTACAATGAGCAGTTCTTC
>TRBJ1-2|TRBV30|TRBD1|few
CAWRMDRGDYGYTF
TGTGCCTGGAGAATGGACAGGGGGGACTATGGCTACACCTTC
>TRBJ2-2|TRBV10-2|TRBD1|-
CASSGYGLGGTGNTGELFF
TGCGCCAGCAGTGGATATGGGTTAGGCGGGACAGGAAACACCGGGGAGCTGTTTTTT
>TRBJ2-1|TRBV15|TRBD1|-
CATSREDRGLLNEQFF
TGTGCCACCAGCAGAGAGGACAGGGGGCTCCTCAATGAGCAGTTCTTC
>TRBJ1-1|TRBV29-1|-|-
CSVQNTEAFF
TGCAGCGTACAGAACACTGAAGCTTTCTTT
>TRBJ2-7|TRBV29-1|TRBD2|few
CSVSASGPYEQYF
TGCAGCGTTTCAGCTAGCGGACCCTACGAGCAGTACTTC
>TRBJ1-2|TRBV6-5|-|-
CASGLGRGNNYGYTF
TGTGCCAGCGGTCTAGGCAGGGGAAATAACTATGGCTACACCTTC
>TRBJ2-7|TRBV19|TRBD2|-
CASSATSGINEQYF
TGTGCCAGTAGTGCGACTAGCGGGATCAATGAGCAGTACTTC
>TRBJ1-2|TRBV6-1|TRBD1|-
CASSDWTGPNYGYTF
TGTGCCAGCAGTGATTGGACAGGGCCTAACTATGGCTACACCTTC
>TRBJ1-2|TRBV4-1|TRBD1|-
CASSPLSSDRVNYGYTF
TGCGCCAGCAGCCCTCTATCCTCGGACAGGGTTAACTATGGCTACACCTTC
>TRBJ2-7|TRBV4-1|-|-
CASSPPDSSYEQYF
TGCGCCAGCAGCCCACCGGACAGCTCCTACGAGCAGTACTTC
>TRBJ2-1|TRBV30|TRBD1|-
CAWGQGDEQFF
TGTGCCTGGGGACAGGGTGATGAGCAGTTCTTC
>TRBJ1-5|TRBV25-1|-|-
CASSEQAYQPQHF
TGTGCCAGCAGTGAACAGGCCTATCAGCCCCAGCATTTT
>TRBJ2-1|TRBV5-4|-|few
CASSAAGGVRGQFF
TGTGCCAGCAGCGCCGCGGGCGGTGTTCGCGGGCAGTTCTTC
>TRBJ2-1|TRBV6-5|TRBD2|-
CASRGGLGYNEQFF
TGTGCCAGCAGGGGGGGACTAGGCTACAATGAGCAGTTCTTC
>TRBJ1-2|TRBV27|TRBD1|-
CASSPRGSVVHGYTF
TGTGCCAGCAGCCCCAGGGGGTCCGTCGTTCATGGCTACACCTTC
>TRBJ1-2|TRBV29-1|-|-
CSVEVQGANYGYTF
TGCAGCGTTGAAGTGCAGGGTGCTAACTATGGCTACACCTTC